Below are 20 T cell receptor beta chains sequenced from a single sample in a study of regulatory T cells in long-lasting Graves disease. This sample's time point: newly diagnosed GD, antithyroid drugs for less than 3 months. RNA extracted from PBMCs served as the sequencing template. Construction of TCR beta libraries relied on iRepertoire HTBI primers and on Arm-PCR targeting CDR3 regions. MiXCR was run by TCRdb on the multiplex PCR reads, yielding one entry per CDR3 protein. The profile shows 400,000 to 500,000 distinct CDR3 sequences, about 16% of them singletons. The same sample was also used in a study of T cells in Graves' hyperthyroidism and ophthalmopathy.

The sample here was peripheral blood mononuclear cells (PBMCs), taken at new diagnosis, from a patient treated with antithyroid drugs. These receptors were taken from a woman in her thirties with Graves disease.

This clonotype was detected a few times. The chain joins TRBV9 to TRBJ2-6; the match to TRBD1 covers 8 bases. With V trimmed by 4 bases and J by 0 bases, 0 bases remained unmatched. CDR3 length: 15 residues. Germline loops: CDR1 SGDLS, CDR2 YYNGEE. CDR3 DNA: TGTGCCAGCAGCACAGGGGGCTCTGGGGCCAACGTCCTGACTTTC. It specifies CASSTGGSGANVLTF.

This clonotype was detected only a few times. The chain recombines TRBV9 with TRBJ1-1; D not certain. Germline-derived CDR1 and CDR2 are SGDLS and YYNGEE. This CDR3 region has 12 residues. V shed 0 bases and J shed 8 bases, with 8 bases lying between them. The CDR3 reads CASSVGGREAFF. DNA for the CDR3: TGTGCCAGCAGCGTAGGCGGGAGGGAAGCTTTCTTT.

The genes are TRBV11-2 and TRBJ2-1; 9 nucleotides line up with TRBD2. The DNA end is a closer match to TRBJ2-5, so the J assignment may be wrong. Germline lookup yields CDR1 SGHAT and CDR2 FQNNGV. The CDR3 has 16 amino acids. CDR3 nucleotide sequence: TGTGCCAGCAGCGCAGGCCAAGCGGGAGGTGAAGAGACCCAGTACTTC. It yields the protein CASSAGQAGGEETQYF.

The chain carries TRBV12-3 or TRBV12-4 and TRBJ2-1, with D hard to call. The V gene lost 3 bases and the J gene lost 6 bases, with 6 bases spanning the gap. The CDR3 extends over 12 amino acids. The CDR3 reads CASSLGTNEQFF. For the CDR3, the DNA is TGTGCCAGCAGTTTGGGTACCAATGAGCAGTTCTTC.

The chain uses TRBV19 and TRBJ2-2; 11 bases agree with TRBD2. The V gene's germline CDR1 is LNHDA and CDR2 SQIVND (reference sequence). This CDR3 has 18 amino acids. Trimming cost V 3 bases and J 4 bases; bases outside gene matches: 10. In DNA, the CDR3 is TGTGCCAGTAGTATTGAGGGGCGACTAGCGGGAATCACCGGGGAGCTGTTTTTT. Protein product: CASSIEGRLAGITGELFF.

There are a few counts of this clonotype. The V call is TRBV7-2, the J call TRBJ1-1, with D possibly matching TRBD1 (5 bases). The V and J ends lost 4 bases and 7 bases respectively, with 16 bases between them. CDR1 and CDR2 (germline): SGHTA, FQGNSA. The CDR3 sequence is 14 residues long. The CDR3 bases are TGTGCCAGCAGCTCTCCCGGATGGGGGGGTGAAGCTTTCTTT. Residues: CASSSPGWGGEAFF.

Ten or more counts support this clonotype. The chain employs TRBV9 and TRBJ1-1; D possibly corresponds to TRBD1 (6 bases). V was shortened by 3 bases and J by 5 bases, with 11 bases between the two germline ends. The CDR3 is made up of 13 amino acids. In germline, CDR1 is SGDLS, CDR2 YYNGEE. The CDR3 here is CASSAQRGTEAFF. The DNA for the CDR3 is TGTGCCAGCAGCGCCCAGAGGGGGACTGAAGCTTTCTTT.

This clonotype occurred many times. This chain links TRBV5-1 with TRBJ2-2, with 10 bases lining up with TRBD2. The CDR3 consists of 17 residues. Germline lookup yields CDR1 SGHRS and CDR2 YFSETQ. The V segment lost 6 bases and the J segment 0 bases; nucleotides outside the gene matches: 8. The CDR3 DNA sequence: TGCGCCAGCACATCTGGACTAGCGGTTACGAACACCGGGGAGCTGTTTTTT. This gives the protein CASTSGLAVTNTGELFF.

The table lists this clonotype with many counts. The chain is built from TRBV2 and TRBJ2-5; either TRBD1 or TRBD2 may fit D (5 bases each). V shed 6 bases and J shed 5 bases, with 16 bases lying between them. This CDR3 region has 14 residues. Germline CDR1 reads SNHLY; CDR2 reads FYNNEI. Written as DNA, the CDR3 is TGTGCCAGCAGGGGGGTGGCGGTAGCGGAGACCCAGTACTTC. Amino acid sequence: CASRGVAVAETQYF.

The V call is TRBV7-6, the J call TRBJ1-3; D is perhaps TRBD1 (5 bases). Trimming left V 8 bases short and J 4 bases short, with 15 bases between. Germline V CDR1 and CDR2: SGHVS, FNYEAQ. The CDR3 sequence is 14 residues long. CDR3 nucleotide sequence: TGTGCCAGCGGGGGTCTAAACGGGGGAAACACCATATATTTT. Residues: CASGGLNGGNTIYF.

This clonotype was detected ten times or more. The CDR3 sequence is CSARTGQGATYEQYF. In nucleotides, the CDR3 is TGCAGTGCGAGGACCGGACAGGGGGCGACCTACGAGCAGTACTTC. V usage is TRBV20-1 and J usage is TRBJ2-7; 11 bases are a match to TRBD1. The CDR3 sequence is 15 residues long. Germline CDR1 reads DFQATT; CDR2 reads SNEGSKA (reference sequence). V lost 6 bases and J lost 2; bases outside the gene matches: 9.

This clonotype has a count of ten or more. CDR3 sequence reads: CASSFRGVGTDTQYF. The CDR3 nucleotides read TGTGCCAGCAGCTTCCGAGGGGTGGGCACAGATACGCAGTATTTT. The V call is TRBV5-6, the J call TRBJ2-3; the D call may be TRBD1 or TRBD2 (5 bases each). The CDR3 loop spans 15 amino acids. CDR1 is SGHDT and CDR2 is YYEEEE in the germline V gene. V dropped 2 bases and J dropped 1 base, with 11 bases sitting between them.

This clonotype showed up many times. V is TRBV3-1 and J is TRBJ2-4, with TRBD1 identical over 7 bases. This CDR3 is 15 amino acids long. Looked up from germline, CDR1 is LGHDT and CDR2 is YNNKEL (reference sequence). The V and J ends lost 3 bases and 1 base, in that order; junction bases with no gene match: 3. CDR3 nucleotide sequence: TGTGCCAGCAGCCACGAGGGGGCGGCCAAAAACATTCAGTACTTC. This codes for CASSHEGAAKNIQYF.

This clonotype was counted a few times. The CDR3 spells CASSQVRPMGYNEQFF. In DNA form, the CDR3 reads TGCGCCAGCAGCCAAGTCCGACCAATGGGCTACAATGAGCAGTTCTTC. V and J are TRBV4-1 and TRBJ2-1; D remains ambiguous. Germline CDR1 reads MGHRA; CDR2 reads YSYEKL. The CDR3 contains 16 residues. V lost 1 base and J 3 bases, leaving 13 bases between the germline ends.

The chain is built from TRBV19 and TRBJ2-6; D possibly corresponds to TRBD1 (5 bases). The CDR3 consists of 15 residues. V shed 4 bases and J shed 0 bases, with 7 bases lying between them. The germline V gene has CDR1 LNHDA and CDR2 SQIVND (reference sequence). The CDR3 spells CASSTDSSGANVLTF. As DNA, the CDR3 is TGTGCCAGTAGTACCGACAGCTCTGGGGCCAACGTCCTGACTTTC.

This clonotype was recorded many times. The chain carries TRBV3-1 and TRBJ2-7, with 10 nucleotides matching TRBD2. V gave up 1 base and J gave up 4 bases; unmatched junction bases: 4. The germline gives CDR1 LGHDT, CDR2 YNNKEL (reference sequence). The CDR3 is 15 amino acids. The CDR3 DNA reads TGTGCCAGCAGCCAAGCGGCTAGCGGGAGTTACGAGCAGTACTTC. The encoded protein is CASSQAASGSYEQYF.

This clonotype was counted at least ten times. The chain couples TRBV11-2 to TRBJ2-1; no definite D call. Germline values: CDR1 SGHAT, CDR2 FQNNGV. The CDR3 contains 16 residues. The V end was cut by 3 bases, the J end by 0 bases, with 12 bases between. CDR3 DNA sequence: TGTGCCAGCAGCTTTTATACACGGAGCTCCTACAATGAGCAGTTCTTC. Translating it yields CASSFYTRSSYNEQFF. Together with reference TRBV11-2 and TRBJ2-1, the CDR3 gives the full variable domain: EAGVAQSPRYKIIEKRQSVAFWCNPISGHATLYWYQQILGQGPKLLIQFQNNGVVDDSQLPKDRFSAERLKGVDSTLKIQPAKLEDSAVYLCASSFYTRSSYNEQFFGPGTRLTVL.

The chain uses TRBV4-1 and TRBJ2-5; D remains unclear. Germline V CDR1 and CDR2: MGHRA, YSYEKL. The CDR3 is made up of 14 amino acids. V lost 1 base, J lost 1 base, and 7 bases lay in between. For the CDR3, the DNA is TGCGCCAGCAGCCAAGGGGCCAGCCAAGAGACCCAGTACTTC. Its translation is CASSQGASQETQYF.

The chain employs TRBV5-6 and TRBJ2-7; 12 nucleotides align to TRBD2. The germline CDR1 and CDR2 sequences are SGHDT and YYEEEE. V gave up 8 bases and J gave up 6 bases; unmatched junction bases: 21. This CDR3 has 18 amino acids. CDR3 in amino acids: CASSIRTSGKAGRPEQYF. CDR3 coding DNA: TGTGCCAGTAGCATCCGGACTAGCGGGAAAGCCGGCCGTCCCGAGCAGTACTTC.

Only a few counts were recorded for this clonotype. The rearrangement joins TRBV25-1 to TRBJ2-2; 9 nucleotides align to TRBD2. With 6 bases clipped from V and 8 bases from J, the junction kept 7 bases outside the gene matches. CDR3 length: 14 amino acids. The V gene's germline CDR1 is MGHDK and CDR2 SYGVNS. CDR3 amino acids: CASRVAGEAGELFF. DNA for the CDR3: TGTGCCAGCAGGGTAGCGGGAGAGGCGGGGGAGCTGTTTTTT. Supplemented by reference TRBV25-1 and TRBJ2-2, the full variable domain reads EADIYQTPRYLVIGTGKKITLECSQTMGHDKMYWYQQDPGMELHLIHYSYGVNSTEKGDLSSESTVSRIRTEHFPLTLESARPSHTSQYLCASRVAGEAGELFFGEGSRLTVL.